The 11 T cell receptor beta chains presented below share a single source sample, sequenced in a study of T cell repertoires in cytomegalovirus infection (dated by TCRdb to between 2018 and 2021). Sequencing relied on an Illumina HiSeq 1500. Through fastp at Q25 and MiXCR, TCRdb rebuilt clones from the public reads, retaining in-frame beta chains. Each record represents a unique CDR3 protein, reported with the most common genes and DNA among its rows. The sample contains 130,000 or so distinct CDR3 sequences, about 6% of them found a single time. Together, the top ten hold about a sixth of the sample. The sequencing sample was made of PBMCs. These receptors were taken from a human donor in good health (CMV status not recorded). Some clones in this sample may be carry-over from other donors' samples.

This clonotype came up a few times. This chain joins TRBV20-1 and TRBJ2-1; TRBD2 matches at 7 bases. The CDR3 is 11 residues long. With 7 bases clipped from V and 4 bases from J, the junction kept 1 base outside the gene matches. Germline V gene data show CDR1 as DFQATT and CDR2 as SNEGSKA (reference sequence). The CDR3 region is CSGEGYNEQFF. DNA for the CDR3: TGCAGTGGGGAGGGATACAATGAGCAGTTCTTC.

This clonotype was observed at least ten times. The chain combines TRBV20-1 with TRBJ1-2; D perhaps matches TRBD1 (6 bases). The CDR3 is 13 amino acids. The V gene lost 2 bases and the J gene lost 0 bases, with 7 bases spanning the gap. Germline values: CDR1 DFQATT, CDR2 SNEGSKA (reference sequence). DNA for the CDR3: TGCAGTGCTAGAACAGGGTCTAACTATGGCTACACCTTC. Protein sequence: CSARTGSNYGYTF.

At least ten counts were recorded for this clonotype. This chain uses TRBV7-2 with TRBJ2-1; TRBD2 agrees at 10 bases. In germline, CDR1 is SGHTA, CDR2 FQGNSA. J was trimmed by 4 bases and V by 4 bases; bases with no gene match: 10. The CDR3 contains 17 residues. CDR3 sequence (DNA): TGTGCCAGCAGCTCCAAATTACTAGCGGGGACTTACAATGAGCAGTTCTTC. It translates to CASSSKLLAGTYNEQFF.

There are many counts of this clonotype. The CDR3 DNA follows: TGTGCCGGAAGGGGGGGTGCTTACAATGAGCAGTTCTTC. It yields the protein CAGRGGAYNEQFF. The chain joins TRBV7-9 to TRBJ2-1; D is possibly TRBD2 (7 bases). V lost 11 bases and J 4 bases, leaving 15 bases between the germline ends. Germline lookup yields CDR1 SEHNR and CDR2 FQNEAQ (reference sequence). This CDR3 comprises 13 residues.

The V and J genes are TRBV7-9 and TRBJ1-2, with TRBD1 identical over 9 bases. V gave up 3 bases and J gave up 4 bases; unmatched junction bases: 6. The CDR3 consists of 15 residues. CDR1 SEHNR and CDR2 FQNEAQ come from the germline V gene (reference sequence). DNA for the CDR3: TGTGCCAGCAGCTTCTCCGTACAGGGGGCCTATGGCTACACCTTC. This translates into CASSFSVQGAYGYTF.

The rearrangement links TRBV15 to TRBJ1-2; maybe TRBD1 (6 bases). V was shortened by 2 bases and J by 4 bases, with 14 bases between the two germline ends. Germline V gives CDR1 LNHNV, CDR2 YYDKDF (reference sequence). This CDR3 is 15 amino acids long. The CDR3 region is CATSRLTGGPYGYTF. Here the CDR3 DNA reads TGTGCCACCAGCAGACTGACAGGAGGCCCCTATGGCTACACCTTC.

This clonotype was observed many times. The rearrangement links TRBV15 to TRBJ1-5; D gene ambiguous. This CDR3 is built from 13 residues. V lost 3 bases and J lost 0, with 3 bases in between. Germline CDR1 is LNHNV and CDR2 is YYDKDF (reference sequence). In nucleotides, the CDR3 is TGTGCCACCAGCAGGTTTAGCAATCAGCCCCAGCATTTT. Translating gives CATSRFSNQPQHF.

In its sample, this clonotype was seen many times. The rearrangement links TRBV7-2 to TRBJ2-1; D is undetermined. The CDR3 loop spans 16 amino acids. The V end lost 1 base, the J end lost 0 bases, and 10 bases lay between the germline ends. Germline V gene data show CDR1 as SGHTA and CDR2 as FQGNSA. The CDR3 loop reads CASSLVPQSSYNEQFF. The CDR3 nucleotides are TGTGCCAGCAGCTTAGTACCCCAGAGCTCCTACAATGAGCAGTTCTTC.

This clonotype was seen at least ten times. The rearrangement links TRBV7-9 to TRBJ1-5; D is uncertain. CDR3 length: 13 residues. Trimming removed 5 bases from V and 7 bases from J, with 12 bases in between. Per the germline V gene, CDR1 is SEHNR and CDR2 is FQNEAQ (reference sequence). CDR3 region: CASSDSLGQPQHF. In DNA form, the CDR3 reads TGTGCCAGCAGCGATTCACTGGGGCAGCCCCAGCATTTT.

In its sample, this clonotype was seen many times. The V gene is TRBV12-3 or TRBV12-4, the J gene TRBJ1-6, with a weak D call TRBD1 (5 bases). V was clipped by 3 bases and J by 0 bases, with 12 bases between them. The CDR3 loop spans 17 amino acids. The CDR3 DNA follows: TGTGCCAGCAGTTTCGCCGACAGAAGCTCCTATAATTCACCCCTCCACTTT. It encodes CASSFADRSSYNSPLHF.

This clonotype was observed a few times. This sequence joins TRBV19 and TRBJ2-1; perhaps TRBD1 as D (6 bases). Germline CDR1 LNHDA, CDR2 SQIVND (reference sequence). The CDR3 contains 13 residues. Between the trimmed V and J ends, which lost 10 bases and 5 bases, there was a span of 15 bases. CDR3 nucleotides: TGTGCCACCACCCTTGACAGGAACAATGAGCAGTTCTTC. Its translation is CATTLDRNNEQFF.